This is a list of T cell receptor beta chains from one sample in a study of STAT5B mutations in CD4+ large granular lymphocyte leukemia. Assay used: immunoSEQ multiplex PCR; TCRdb lists only in-frame clones, some missing. This table has around 30,000 clones, around 72% appearing once. The sequenced sample consisted of CD4+ T cells from blood buffy coats. Receptors originate from a human donor in good health. The CDR3 runs from the conserved cysteine through the conserved F or W. Some rows have no size entry. The others give once, few or many, or a class for an expanded clone.

TRBJ2-1 TRBV4-3 NA CASSSRVWGGGNEQFF
TRBJ1-5 TRBV2 NA CASSVLRTTNQPQHF
TRBJ2-5 TRBV12-5 NA CASGSGGGLETQYF
TRBJ2-3 TRBV5-6 once CASSLRSSTDTQYF
TRBJ2-3 TRBV5-1 NA CASSLNSRPGTDTQYF
TRBJ1-2 TRBV7-9 NA CASSPGTAVYGYTF
TRBJ1-4 TRBV7-2 NA CASRVDPSEKLFF
TRBJ2-7 TRBV18 NA CASSPPTGTEQYF
TRBJ1-2 TRBV5-1 NA CASMGQGGGYTF
TRBJ2-3 TRBV6-5 NA CASSYSRLAPDTQYF
TRBJ1-2 TRBV6-5 NA CASTNQGPRNGYTF
TRBJ1-1 TRBV7-8 few CASSLAGVLKAFF
TRBJ2-5 TRBV2 NA CASIRVRQETQYF
TRBJ1-2 TRBV7-9 NA CASSLGGNYGYTF
TRBJ2-1 TRBV27 NA CASSLSWDRGEQFF
TRBJ1-4 TRBV30 NA CAWSSLPPEKLFF
TRBJ1-1 TRBV7-2 NA CASSPDAGRPTEAFF
TRBJ1-2 TRBV6-6 NA CASRNTESGYGYTF
TRBJ2-3 TRBV4-1 NA CASSQDRAAGTDTQYF
TRBJ2-7 TRBV7-2 NA CASSLGRGYEQYF
TRBJ2-3 TRBV11-2 NA CAGRRGSTDTQYF
TRBJ2-7 TRBV5-6 NA CASSLASRKTEQYF
TRBJ1-1 TRBV6-5 once CASSSQGLRAFF
TRBJ2-1 TRBV9 NA CASRGPNDYNEQFF
TRBJ2-7 TRBV6-6 NA CASSSTGLAFDEQYF
TRBJ1-4 TRBV4-1 NA CASSQDRFREGREKLFF
TRBJ1-1 TRBV29-1 NA CSADGGLTEAFF
TRBJ2-1 TRBV5-4 NA CASSLVSSGGAGFF
TRBJ2-2 TRBV7-8 NA CASSLETTGELFF
NA TRBV5-6 NA CASSLPQGATYEQYF
TRBJ1-3 TRBV19 NA CASSLTGTGNTIYF
TRBJ1-3 TRBV30 NA CAWSSSSGNTIYF
TRBJ1-6 TRBV4-3 few CASSQVLGDNSPLHF
TRBJ2-4 TRBV4-3 NA CASSQAAAGTGVSNIQYF
TRBJ1-5 TRBV4-2 few CASSSGTSPPGNQPQHF
TRBJ1-6 TRBV5-4 NA CASSLQASNSPLHF
TRBJ1-2 TRBV7-2 NA CASRPEYQGSGYTF
TRBJ1-4 TRBV4-3 NA CASSQAATNEKLFF
TRBJ1-5 TRBV6-5 NA CASRREAYQPQHF
TRBJ2-1 TRBV4-2 NA CASSQVGGGSYNEQFF
TRBJ1-2 TRBV6-5 once CASSYSGQGYGYTF
TRBJ1-3 TRBV5-6 NA CASSFQGSRPGNTIYF
TRBJ2-7 TRBV10-3 NA CAITNTGTSYEQYF
TRBJ1-4 TRBV7-9 NA CASSLAGQGGEKLFF
TRBJ1-1 TRBV19 NA CASRQGAFNTEAFF
TRBJ2-7 TRBV29-1 few CSVAGTYEQYF
TRBJ2-3 TRBV25-1 NA CASSGWAGVSDTQYF
TRBJ2-4 TRBV5-1 NA CASSLSGPDNIQYF
TRBJ2-3 TRBV2 NA CASSEIRGPADTQYF
TRBJ2-5 TRBV19 NA CASSRGAETQYF
TRBJ1-2 TRBV10-3 NA CAISESEGIYGYTF
TRBJ2-3 TRBV7-3 NA CASSLAGTGTQYF
TRBJ2-5 TRBV13 NA CASSSRHRGQETQYF
TRBJ1-4 TRBV4-2 NA CASSQARPNEKLFF
TRBJ1-5 TRBV19 NA CASSERGYSNQPQHF
TRBJ1-1 TRBV5-4 NA CASSPWDRWNTEAFF
TRBJ2-2 TRBV9 NA CASSVRTGNTGELFF
TRBJ2-5 TRBV18 NA CASSPRQETQYF
TRBJ2-1 TRBV4-3 NA CASSQRRGLPTNYNEQFF